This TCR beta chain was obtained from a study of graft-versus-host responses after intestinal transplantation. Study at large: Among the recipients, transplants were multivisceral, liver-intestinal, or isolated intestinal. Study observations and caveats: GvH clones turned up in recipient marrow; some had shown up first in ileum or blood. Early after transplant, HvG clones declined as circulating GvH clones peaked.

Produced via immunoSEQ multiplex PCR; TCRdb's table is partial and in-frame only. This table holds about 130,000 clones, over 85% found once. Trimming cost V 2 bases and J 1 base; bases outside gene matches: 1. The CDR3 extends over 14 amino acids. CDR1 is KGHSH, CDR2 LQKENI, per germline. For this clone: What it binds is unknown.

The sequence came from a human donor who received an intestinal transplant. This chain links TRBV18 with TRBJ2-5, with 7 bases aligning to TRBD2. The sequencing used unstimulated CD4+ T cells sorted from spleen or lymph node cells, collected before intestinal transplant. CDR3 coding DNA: TGTGCCAGCTCACCAAGGACTAGCCAAGAGACCCAGTACTTC. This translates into CASSPRTSQETQYF.